These 32 T cell receptor beta chains were all obtained from the same sample, sequenced in a study of persistence of HIV-infected CD4 T cells (dated by TCRdb to 2019 to 2021). TCRbeta repertoires were sequenced from genomic DNA with the immunoSEQ hsTCRB assay version 4 in survey mode. Imported from immuneACCESS, the table was reduced by TCRdb to in-frame sequences with V and J called. These copies leave out some clones; in studies compared against another copy, an unresolved V gene accounts for under half, and the cause of the remainder is not known. Here the sample has around 42,000 clones; 78% occur a single time. Clones ranked in the top ten supply 12% to 15% of the sample. These receptors have no known antigen. The treatment or condition label here, explained by the study, means: suppressive antiretroviral therapy. Cells were stimulated with a pool of overlapping HIV-1 Gag 15-mer peptides at 0.75 to 1 ug per peptide per mL. Memory CD4+ T cells that did not respond, being CD40L-negative, CD69-negative and CD45RO-high, were sorted as memory populations depleted of antigen-responding cells.

The sample consisted of CD4+ T cells sorted from PBMCs after roughly 20-hour stimulation, taken from a patient who received antiretroviral therapy. This sample's cell subset or site label indicates: CD40L-CD69- CD45RO-high memory CD4 T cells not responding to Gag peptides. Receptor source: an adult man with HIV who was CMV-seropositive.

This chain connects TRBV7-2 to TRBJ1-5, with D perhaps TRBD1 (5 bases). Deletions cut 5 bases from V and 2 bases from J, with 10 bases between. Germline loops: CDR1 SGHTA, CDR2 FQGNSA. The CDR3 runs to 14 residues. The CDR3 is CASSLGGGNQPQHF. In DNA, the CDR3 is TGTGCCAGCAGCCTAGGAGGGGGCAATCAGCCCCAGCATTTT.

This chain uses TRBV7-9 with TRBJ1-6, with a weak D call TRBD1 (5 bases). Germline CDR1 and CDR2: SEHNR and FQNEAQ (reference sequence). V lost 3 bases to trimming and J lost 6 bases, with 12 bases between them. This CDR3 contains 15 residues. The CDR3 loop is CASSFSQDTNSPLHF. CDR3 DNA sequence: TGTGCCAGCAGCTTTAGCCAGGACACTAATTCACCCCTCCACTTT.

This chain connects TRBV3-1 (or the pseudogene TRBV3-2) to TRBJ1-4; D unclear. The CDR3 covers 16 residues. The germline V gene has CDR1 LGHDT and CDR2 YNNKEL (reference sequence). The V and J ends lost 0 bases and 8 bases respectively, with 16 bases between them. The CDR3 loop is CASSQDPTAVGEKLFF. The CDR3 DNA follows: TGTGCCAGCAGCCAAGATCCTACAGCCGTGGGAGAAAAACTGTTTTTT.

This clone was seen only a few times. The chain couples TRBV5-1 to TRBJ2-2; the match to TRBD2 covers 7 bases. The length of the CDR3 is 14 residues. The V gene end was trimmed by 0 bases and the J gene end by 5 bases; junction bases not matched to a gene: 1. Germline lookup yields CDR1 SGHRS and CDR2 YFSETQ. CDR3 in DNA: TGCGCCAGCAGCTTGGCTAGCGGTACCGGGGAGCTGTTTTTT. Its translation: CASSLASGTGELFF.

This clone showed up just a few times. V is TRBV6-2 or TRBV6-3 and J is TRBJ2-7; the D is unclear. CDR3 length: 13 residues. The V end was cut by 0 bases, the J end by 3 bases, with 6 bases between. Germline assignment: CDR1 MNHEY and CDR2 SVGEGT. CDR3 DNA sequence: TGTGCCAGCAGTTACTCACAAGGCTACGAGCAGTACTTC. Protein sequence: CASSYSQGYEQYF.

The V call is TRBV15, the J call TRBJ2-1, with unresolved D. Deletions cut 5 bases from V and 2 bases from J, with 13 bases between. The CDR3 loop spans 15 amino acids. CDR1 LNHNV and CDR2 YYDKDF come from the germline V gene (reference sequence). As DNA, the CDR3 is TGTGCCACCAGCGGACCCGGTAATCCCTACAATGAGCAGTTCTTC. Translated, it gives CATSGPGNPYNEQFF. The full variable domain, rest sourced from reference TRBV15 and TRBJ2-1, is DAMVIQNPRYQVTQFGKPVTLSCSQTLNHNVMYWYQQKSSQAPKLLFHYYDKDFNNEADTPDNFQSRRPNTSFCFLDIRSPGLGDTAMYLCATSGPGNPYNEQFFGPGTRLTVL.

The CDR3 coding sequence is TGTGCCAGCAGCCAAACTAGCGGGGGGGCCTTCGAGACCCAGTACTTC. Translated: CASSQTSGGAFETQYF. The V call is TRBV9, the J call TRBJ2-5; TRBD2 aligns across 13 bases. CDR1 is SGDLS, CDR2 YYNGEE, per germline. The J segment lost 5 bases and the V segment lost 4 bases, leaving 8 bases of the junction unmatched. The length of the CDR3 is 16 residues.

The chain employs TRBV5-6 and TRBJ1-5; D is perhaps TRBD1 (5 bases). The germline V and J ends were trimmed by 1 base and 4 bases, with 12 bases remaining between them. The CDR3 runs 15 residues. Germline V gene data show CDR1 as SGHDT and CDR2 as YYEEEE. CDR3 loop: CASSLSRGANQPQHF. DNA of the CDR3: TGTGCCAGCAGCTTGTCGCGAGGGGCTAATCAGCCCCAGCATTTT.

This clone was picked up a small number of times. The chain carries TRBV19 and TRBJ1-2; 10 nucleotides line up with TRBD1. The CDR3 loop spans 15 amino acids. CDR1 and CDR2 (germline): LNHDA, SQIVND (reference sequence). The V segment lost 4 bases and the J segment 0 bases; nucleotides outside the gene matches: 2. CDR3 loop: CASSRGQGPNYGYTF. The CDR3 DNA follows: TGTGCCAGTAGTAGGGGACAGGGGCCTAACTATGGCTACACCTTC.

This sequence joins TRBV7-3 and TRBJ1-2, with D perhaps matching TRBD1 (5 bases). V lost 5 bases and J lost 12, with 22 bases in between. This CDR3 contains 14 residues. Germline V gene lookup returns CDR1 SGHTA and CDR2 FQGTGA. CDR3 amino acids: CASSRAGRDYYHTF. The CDR3, as DNA: TGTGCCAGCAGCAGGGCAGGGAGAGATTATTACCACACCTTC.

This chain links TRBV6-5 with TRBJ1-1; D unresolved. The V end was cut by 2 bases, the J end by 5 bases, with 12 bases between. Germline CDR1 reads MNHEY; CDR2 reads SVGAGI. The CDR3 is 14 residues long. This CDR3 is CASSYDKGGTEAFF. As DNA, the CDR3 is TGTGCCAGCAGTTACGACAAGGGAGGGACTGAAGCTTTCTTT.

The J gene is TRBJ2-7, the V gene TRBV7-2; 7 nucleotides agree with TRBD1. The CDR3 is 14 residues long. Looked up from germline, CDR1 is SGHTA and CDR2 is FQGNSA. V shed 7 bases and J 4 bases; nucleotides not matched to a gene: 10. The CDR3 nucleotides read TGTGCCAGCACTTGGGAAAGGGGGCCGTACGAGCAGTACTTC. It is translated as CASTWERGPYEQYF.

The J gene is TRBJ2-7, the V gene TRBV3-1 (or the pseudogene TRBV3-2); weak D call: TRBD2 (7 bases). CDR1 is LGHDT and CDR2 is YNNKEL in the germline V gene (reference sequence). The CDR3 loop spans 13 amino acids. Trimming cost V 4 bases and J 4 bases, with 11 bases left between them. CDR3 loop: CASSRTAGYEQYF. The DNA of the CDR3 is TGTGCCAGCAGCCGGACAGCGGGATACGAGCAGTACTTC.

This rearrangement joins TRBV27 to TRBJ2-7, with 13 nucleotides matching TRBD2. From germline, CDR1 is MNHEY and CDR2 SMNVEV (reference sequence). The CDR3 sequence is 18 residues long. J was trimmed by 6 bases and V by 6 bases; bases with no gene match: 17. The CDR3 region has the DNA TGTGCCAGCAGCTTCATTACTAGCGGGAGGGCAAAAGGTGGCGAGCAGTACTTC. Protein product: CASSFITSGRAKGGEQYF.

This sequence joins TRBV2 and TRBJ1-1; D possibly corresponds to TRBD1 (6 bases). Trimming removed 6 bases at V and 5 bases at J, with 16 bases between. This CDR3 has 14 amino acids. The germline V gene encodes CDR1 SNHLY and CDR2 FYNNEI. As DNA, the CDR3 is TGTGCCAGCAGACCACAGGGAATAAGGACTGAAGCTTTCTTT. Its protein product is CASRPQGIRTEAFF.

The chain couples TRBV7-2 to TRBJ2-7; possibly TRBD2 for D (6 bases). This CDR3 contains 16 residues. The V end was cut by 1 base, the J end by 6 bases, with 19 bases between. CDR1 and CDR2 from the germline V gene are SGHTA and FQGNSA. The CDR3 protein is CASSLVAGRQGGEQYF. For the CDR3, the DNA is TGTGCCAGCAGCTTAGTTGCGGGTCGCCAGGGAGGCGAGCAGTACTTC.

This clone was detected only a few times. This chain uses TRBV7-2 with TRBJ1-2, with unresolved D. Germline lookup yields CDR1 SGHTA and CDR2 FQGNSA. Trimming removed 1 base at V and 3 bases at J, with 12 bases between. The CDR3 runs to 15 residues. The DNA for the CDR3 is TGTGCCAGCAGCTTAGGAGGCAGTTTAGACTATGGCTACACCTTC. It yields the protein CASSLGGSLDYGYTF. The complete variable domain, with remaining parts taken from reference TRBV7-2 and TRBJ1-2, reads GAGVSQSPSNKVTEKGKDVELRCDPISGHTALYWYRQSLGQGLEFLIYFQGNSAPDKSGLPSDRFSAERTGGSVSTLTIQRTQQEDSAVYLCASSLGGSLDYGYTFGSGTRLTVV.

V is TRBV15 and J is TRBJ2-1; D is undetermined. Germline-derived CDR1 and CDR2 are LNHNV and YYDKDF (reference sequence). Trimming took 1 base from V and 7 from J, leaving 8 bases between them. The CDR3 has 13 residues. In DNA form, the CDR3 reads TGTGCCACCAGCAGAGCCGTCCGAAATGAGCAGTTCTTC. Translating it yields CATSRAVRNEQFF.

This chain connects TRBV9 to TRBJ2-3; D is ambiguous. CDR1 is SGDLS, CDR2 YYNGEE, per germline. There are 18 residues in the CDR3. Trimming took 0 bases from V and 0 from J, leaving 17 bases between them. CDR3 residues: CASSVGAFYSTSTDTQYF. DNA of the CDR3: TGTGCCAGCAGCGTAGGGGCCTTCTACTCCACTAGCACAGATACGCAGTATTTT.

This clone has just one count. CDR3 nucleotides: TGTGCCAGCAGCCGAATTAGAGAAATGATGGTCACCGGGGAGCTGTTTTTT. Residues: CASSRIREMMVTGELFF. The chain carries TRBV4-2 and TRBJ2-2; D is ambiguous. V lost 4 bases and J lost 4, with 19 bases in between. CDR3 length: 17 residues. Looked up from germline, CDR1 is LGHNA and CDR2 is YNFKEQ.

The chain employs TRBV29-1 and TRBJ2-7; D possibly corresponds to TRBD1 (6 bases). V was shortened by 3 bases and J by 9 bases, with 18 bases between the two germline ends. From germline, CDR1 is SQVTM and CDR2 ANQGSEA. This CDR3 contains 13 residues. The CDR3 spells CSVESGALFGQYF. CDR3 coding DNA: TGCAGCGTTGAGTCAGGGGCCCTTTTCGGGCAGTACTTC.

The V call is TRBV5-1, the J call TRBJ1-1; the D gene is possibly TRBD1 (5 bases). This CDR3 comprises 16 residues. Looked up from germline, CDR1 is SGHRS and CDR2 is YFSETQ. Trimming stripped 1 base from V and 1 base from J, with 14 bases between. The CDR3, as DNA: TGCGCCAGCAGCTTGAAAGGGACTCGAGGGAACACTGAAGCTTTCTTT. This sequence encodes CASSLKGTRGNTEAFF.

This clone was recorded once. The chain combines TRBV4-2 with TRBJ2-7; D may be TRBD1 (7 bases). Germline CDR1 is LGHNA and CDR2 is YNFKEQ. The germline V and J ends were trimmed by 0 bases and 3 bases, with 18 bases remaining between them. The CDR3 extends over 17 amino acids. This chain's CDR3 is CASSQDRRGQIFYEQYF. The CDR3 nucleotides are TGTGCCAGCAGCCAAGATAGGCGGGGACAGATCTTCTACGAGCAGTACTTC.

The table lists this clone with a count of one. This chain joins TRBV6-1 and TRBJ2-1, with D unresolved. Germline CDR1 and CDR2: MNHNS and SASEGT. The V and J ends lost 6 bases and 5 bases respectively, with 2 bases between them. The CDR3 contains 10 residues. The CDR3 region has the DNA TGTGCCAGCAGGAACAATGAGCAGTTCTTC. This translates into CASRNNEQFF.

This chain links TRBV18 with TRBJ2-1; D gene unclear. This CDR3 comprises 13 residues. Trimming removed 0 bases from V and 9 bases from J, with 9 bases in between. Germline CDR1 and CDR2: KGHSH and LQKENI. In nucleotides, the CDR3 is TGTGCCAGCTCACCACCAGGCGGTAGTGAGCAGTTCTTC. This encodes CASSPPGGSEQFF.

This clone was found once. Relative to the germline gene, one junction end is altered; a read error may explain this. The chain joins TRBV18 to TRBJ1-4; no definite D call. The length of the CDR3 is 14 residues. CDR1 and CDR2 (germline): KGHSH, LQKENI. CDR3 DNA: TGTGCCAGCTCCCTCACCCCAAAAGATGAAAAGCTGTTTTTT. Residues: CASSLTPKDEKLFF.

The chain employs TRBV25-1 and TRBJ2-7; no firm D call. Germline V gene data show CDR1 as MGHDK and CDR2 as SYGVNS. This CDR3 has 11 residues. V was shortened by 3 bases and J by 3 bases, with 3 bases between the two germline ends. CDR3: CASSEIYEQYF. The DNA for the CDR3 is TGTGCCAGCAGTGAGATCTACGAGCAGTACTTC.

In its sample, this clone is medium-sized. This chain links TRBV19 with TRBJ1-5; the D is unclear. The CDR3 has 14 amino acids. Germline CDR1 and CDR2: LNHDA and SQIVND (reference sequence). The V gene lost 0 bases and the J gene lost 5 bases, with 8 bases spanning the gap. The CDR3 sequence is CASSIDSGHQPQHF. The CDR3 DNA follows: TGTGCCAGTAGTATAGACAGTGGTCATCAGCCCCAGCATTTT.

The chain couples TRBV6-5 to TRBJ1-1; a weak D match, TRBD1 (6 bases). V was cut by 6 bases and J by 0 bases, with 11 bases left in between. Looked up from germline, CDR1 is MNHEY and CDR2 is SVGAGI. This CDR3 has 14 residues. DNA of the CDR3: TGTGCCAGCAGCGACAGGTTCATGAACACTGAAGCTTTCTTT. Amino acid sequence: CASSDRFMNTEAFF.

This clone has a single count. The chain employs TRBV4-2 and TRBJ2-1; D may be TRBD1 or TRBD2 (5 bases each). The CDR3 extends over 19 amino acids. CDR1 and CDR2 (germline): LGHNA, YNFKEQ. Between the trimmed V and J ends, which lost 0 bases and 4 bases, there was a span of 22 bases. CDR3 DNA: TGTGCCAGCAGCCAAGAGGGGCTCTTAGCGACGAGCGTGTACAATGAGCAGTTCTTC. Its protein product is CASSQEGLLATSVYNEQFF.

The rearrangement uses TRBV30 and TRBJ2-1; 10 bases map to TRBD2. Germline V gene data show CDR1 as GTSNPN and CDR2 as SVGIG (reference sequence). The CDR3 is 15 amino acids. After removal of 2 bases from V and 8 bases from J, the junction contained 9 bases not matched to a gene. CDR3 amino acids: CAWSSGKRGGHEQFF. The DNA of the CDR3 is TGTGCCTGGAGTAGCGGCAAGCGGGGGGGCCATGAGCAGTTCTTC.

This chain connects TRBV7-6 to TRBJ1-6; D possibly corresponds to TRBD1 (5 bases). V was trimmed by 2 bases and J by 8 bases, leaving 7 bases between them. The CDR3 consists of 13 residues. Germline V CDR1 and CDR2: SGHVS, FNYEAQ. The CDR3 region has the DNA TGTGCCAGCAGCTTATCGGGGGATTCACCCCTCCACTTT. Protein product: CASSLSGDSPLHF.